In its sample, the clone carrying this T cell receptor beta chain was seen once. As yet, its antigen is unknown. CDR1 and CDR2 (germline): MNHEY, SVGAGI. CDR3 length: 12 residues. V lost 6 bases, J lost 7 bases, and 12 bases lay in between. The sample is drawn from a study of T cell responses to AZD1222 COVID-19 vaccine. Study-wide results and caveats: The peak T cell response came first, and repertoires were sampled only after it.

TCRdb's copy holds only in-frame clones and misses some; the assay was immunoSEQ multiplex PCR. The sample has 120,000 or so clones, roughly 90% seen once; the top ten hold 7.9%. This TCR derives from an adult who received the AZD1222 COVID-19 vaccine. This chain uses TRBV6-5 with TRBJ1-2, with D uncertain. The specimen was peripheral blood, collected 28 days after the second AZD1222 dose. CDR3 region: CASSLREGGYTF. In nucleotides, the CDR3 is TGTGCCAGCAGCCTCCGAGAGGGTGGCTACACCTTC.